The sequence of this TCR beta chain was determined in a study of Ad26.COV2.S vaccination and SARS-CoV-2 variants. Treatment: about 20 received Ad26.COV2.S at low or high dose, single or two shots; a few received placebo; per-sample allocation not given. Each sample was drawn 63 days after the first injection (of vaccine or placebo). SARS-CoV-2 spike from the Wuhan strain was encoded by the vaccine, an Ad26 vector. Looked up from germline, CDR1 is MNHEY and CDR2 is SVGEGT. This CDR3 comprises 17 residues. Trimming left V 6 bases short and J 0 bases short, with 21 bases between. Produced via immunoSEQ multiplex PCR; TCRdb's table is partial and in-frame only. The data contain about 250,000 clones, roughly 85% of them seen just once; the ten biggest clones take up nearly 3%. Whole-study findings and limits: Among vaccine recipients, spike-specific TCR breadth exceeded that of placebo recipients.

In the case of this clone: Its target is not known.

This clonotype was obtained from a person between 18 and 65 years old who received the Ad26.COV2.S COVID-19 vaccine or a placebo. This chain uses TRBV6-2 or TRBV6-3 with TRBJ2-7; D unresolved. Material: peripheral blood, obtained in a trial of Ad26.COV2.S vaccine versus placebo. In nucleotides, the CDR3 is TGTGCCAGCAGCAACCACCCCATAAAAAGTAACTCCTACGAGCAGTACGTC. Translation: CASSNHPIKSNSYEQYV.